This passage covers 5 T cell receptor beta chains from one sample sequenced in a study. TCRdb re-analysed the 5' RACE reads in MiXCR, keeping a single row per CDR3 protein. The profile covers approximately 6,500 distinct CDR3 sequences, with approximately 39% appearing a single time and about 4.4% taken by the ten largest. Sequenced sample: memory CD4+ T cells sorted from blood. As for subset: memory CD4+ T cells, CD4+CD45RO+CD25-. These receptors were taken from a female donor with breast cancer.

This clonotype was detected a few times. V usage is TRBV29-1 and J usage is TRBJ1-2, with D unresolved. From germline, CDR1 is SQVTM and CDR2 ANQGSEA. Trimming removed 7 bases from V and 3 bases from J, with 12 bases in between. The CDR3 has 12 amino acids. CDR3 sequence: CSASLGYYGYTF. For the CDR3, the DNA is TGCAGCGCCAGCCTTGGGTACTATGGCTACACCTTC.

This chain connects TRBV15 to TRBJ2-7, with 8 bases lining up with TRBD2. The germline V gene encodes CDR1 LNHNV and CDR2 YYDKDF (reference sequence). The CDR3 runs to 16 residues. The V gene end was trimmed by 3 bases and the J gene end by 5 bases; junction bases not matched to a gene: 12. The CDR3 spells CATSSSASGSLNEQYF. The CDR3 DNA reads TGTGCCACCAGCAGTTCAGCCAGCGGGAGTCTAAACGAGCAGTACTTC.

This clonotype showed up just a few times. The chain links TRBV5-1 to TRBJ2-7; D remains ambiguous. V lost 1 base and J lost 5, with 10 bases in between. CDR1 is SGHRS, CDR2 YFSETQ, per germline. This CDR3 is 13 amino acids long. The CDR3 reads CASSLFRRDEQYF. The CDR3 nucleotides read TGCGCCAGCAGCTTGTTCAGGAGAGACGAGCAGTACTTC.

In its sample, this clonotype is medium-sized. CDR3 region: CASRPGSDEQYF. The CDR3 region has the DNA TGTGCCAGCAGACCTGGGTCCGACGAGCAGTACTTC. The chain couples TRBV12-3 or TRBV12-4 to TRBJ2-7; no definite D call. V was pared by 6 bases and J by 5 bases, with 11 bases between. The CDR3 is made up of 12 amino acids.

The rearrangement uses TRBV12-2 and TRBJ1-1. TRBV12-2 corresponds to a pseudogene. The CDR3 spans 13 residues. The CDR3 bases are TGTGCAAGTCGCTTAGCCCAATACACTGAAGCTTTCTTT. Translated: CASRLAQYTEAFF.